This T cell receptor (beta chain) comes out of a study of CD8+ T cells in alopecia areata. Study findings and constraints: Normal skin's resident alphabeta T cells are sequenced alongside lesional scalp T cells. Patients showed less clear TCR sequence sharing than mice, possibly partly because of HLA diversity. Lesional scalp displayed greater clonality than normal scalp, most notably in alopecia totalis/universalis.

This clone was observed once. Antigen specificity is unknown. The V segment lost 2 bases and the J segment 4 bases; nucleotides outside the gene matches: 12. The CDR3 extends over 18 amino acids. Per germline, CDR1 GTSNPN and CDR2 SVGIG (reference sequence). In each case, RNA was isolated and then reverse transcribed into cDNA as the sequencing template. Sequenced by immunoSEQ multiplex PCR; TCRdb stores in-frame clones only, minus some. The sample has about 140,000 clones, approximately 56% seen once. Specimen: CD8+ T cells sorted from blood. The receptor was isolated from a human donor in good health. The chain carries TRBV30 and TRBJ2-1; 12 positions agree with TRBD2. Here the CDR3 reads CAWSRALLAGGSYNEQFF. The CDR3 DNA follows: TGTGCCTGGAGTCGAGCCCTACTAGCGGGAGGCTCATACAATGAGCAGTTCTTC.